Presented here are 27 T cell receptor beta chains from one specimen sequenced in a study of OX40 agonist ivuxolimab in advanced cancers. Sequenced by immunoSEQ multiplex PCR; TCRdb stores in-frame clones only, minus some. The sample includes under 65,000 clones, roughly nine tenths of them seen just once. The source was CD4+ or CD8+ T cells sorted from blood, collected in a trial of the OX40 agonist ivuxolimab. The receptors come from an adult with an advanced solid tumor such as melanoma, head and neck, liver or kidney cancer.

CDR3: CASSQGGEGETQYF. The CDR3 DNA is TGTGCCAGCAGCCAAGGCGGGGAGGGAGAGACCCAGTACTTC. V and J are TRBV14 and TRBJ2-5; 7 positions agree with TRBD2. Germline loops: CDR1 SGHDN, CDR2 FVKESK. The CDR3 consists of 14 residues. The trim removed 1 base at V and 4 bases at J, leaving 3 bases unmatched.

The chain has TRBV11-2 and TRBJ2-7, with a tentative D call TRBD2 (5 bases). This CDR3 is built from 11 residues. The germline gives CDR1 SGHAT, CDR2 FQNNGV. V was clipped by 8 bases and J by 5 bases, with 10 bases between them. The CDR3 DNA follows: TGTGCCAGCCGGCGGGCCAACGAGCAGTACTTC. Protein: CASRRANEQYF.

This clone was observed once. The chain has TRBV2 and TRBJ2-7, with TRBD2 matching 13 bases. The CDR3 has 14 residues. Germline CDR1 reads SNHLY; CDR2 reads FYNNEI. The V and J ends lost 8 bases and 7 bases, in that order; junction bases with no gene match: 8. The CDR3 nucleotides are TGTGCCAGCGGGACTAGCGGGACCCGGACGGAGCAGTACTTC. It specifies CASGTSGTRTEQYF.

The V call is TRBV7-8, the J call TRBJ2-1; 10 bases align to TRBD2. This CDR3 is 20 amino acids long. Losses at the gene ends were 3 bases for V and 0 bases for J; bases not matched to a gene: 14. Per germline, CDR1 SGHVS and CDR2 FQNEAQ. The CDR3 loop is CASSFQYERTSGSSYNEQFF. The CDR3 DNA is TGTGCCAGCAGCTTTCAATACGAAAGGACTAGCGGCAGCTCCTACAATGAGCAGTTCTTC.

This clone was detected only a few times. J is TRBJ1-6 and V is TRBV28; D is uncertain. Trimming removed 6 bases from V and 6 bases from J, with 15 bases in between. This CDR3 has 15 amino acids. Per germline, CDR1 MDHEN and CDR2 SYDVKM. The DNA for the CDR3 is TGTGCCAGCAGGCGGACGGGAGCCCGTAATTCACCCCTCCACTTT. Its translation: CASRRTGARNSPLHF.

This chain uses TRBV9 with TRBJ1-5, with D perhaps TRBD1 (6 bases). Germline values: CDR1 SGDLS, CDR2 YYNGEE. This CDR3 comprises 15 residues. Trimming pared 0 bases from V and 5 bases from J, leaving 12 bases between. CDR3 sequence (DNA): TGTGCCAGCAGCGTAGAGGGGGGACCGGATCAGCCCCAGCATTTT. Translation gives CASSVEGGPDQPQHF.

The V gene is TRBV5-6, the J gene TRBJ1-2; unclear D gene. Trimming pared 0 bases from V and 4 bases from J, leaving 10 bases between. Germline CDR1 and CDR2: SGHDT and YYEEEE. This CDR3 is 14 amino acids long. CDR3 DNA: TGTGCCAGCAGCTTGGCTGGGGTTGTCTATGGCTACACCTTC. Residues: CASSLAGVVYGYTF.

This chain joins TRBV6-1 and TRBJ1-3, with D uncertain. V was clipped by 10 bases and J by 4 bases, with 8 bases between them. Germline V CDR1 and CDR2: MNHNS, SASEGT. The CDR3 spans 11 residues. The CDR3 reads CATGWGNTIYF. The CDR3 DNA reads as TGTGCCACCGGATGGGGAAACACCATATATTTT.

This sequence joins TRBV7-2 and TRBJ1-1; D is unresolved. This CDR3 comprises 13 residues. Germline V gene data show CDR1 as SGHTA and CDR2 as FQGNSA. The germline V and J ends were trimmed by 5 bases and 5 bases, with 12 bases remaining between them. The DNA of the CDR3 is TGTGCCAGCAGCGCTGATACTAATACTGAAGCTTTCTTT. This encodes CASSADTNTEAFF.

The chain combines TRBV5-6 with TRBJ2-7; 11 bases are shared with TRBD1. The CDR3 length is 15 residues. The V gene's germline CDR1 is SGHDT and CDR2 YYEEEE. V dropped 4 bases and J dropped 2; count of bases not matched to a gene: 5. The CDR3 DNA is TGTGCCAGCAGCCCGGGGACAGGGGGACCCTACGAGCAGTACGTC. This translates into CASSPGTGGPYEQYV.

The J gene is TRBJ2-2, the V gene TRBV2; 9 bases fit TRBD2. The CDR3 has 15 residues. Germline V lookup: CDR1 SNHLY, CDR2 FYNNEI. The trim removed 5 bases at V and 8 bases at J, leaving 9 bases unmatched. CDR3 nucleotides: TGTGCCAGCAGTACTTTAGCGGGAGCTGCGGGGGAGCTGTTTTTT. It yields the protein CASSTLAGAAGELFF.

J is TRBJ1-4 and V is TRBV2, with 7 nucleotides matching TRBD1. This CDR3 region has 14 residues. Per germline, CDR1 SNHLY and CDR2 FYNNEI. V was clipped by 6 bases and J by 4 bases; unmatched bases: 5. The CDR3 nucleotides read TGTGCCAGCAGAACCGGGACAGATAATGAAAAACTGTTTTTT. Amino acid sequence: CASRTGTDNEKLFF. The full variable domain, completed using reference TRBV2 and TRBJ1-4, is EPEVTQTPSHQVTQMGQEVILRCVPISNHLYFYWYRQILGQKVEFLVSFYNNEISEKSEIFDDQFSVERPDGSNFTLKIRSTKLEDSAMYFCASRTGTDNEKLFFGSGTQLSVL.

The rearrangement joins TRBV25-1 to TRBJ1-1; perhaps TRBD1 as D (5 bases). Trimming cost V 1 base and J 5 bases, with 5 bases left between them. The CDR3 extends over 12 amino acids. CDR1 MGHDK and CDR2 SYGVNS come from the germline V gene. The CDR3 DNA follows: TGTGCCAGCAGTGAATGGGGGACTGAAGCTTTCTTT. Amino acid sequence: CASSEWGTEAFF.

This clone was counted between two and nine times. Other DNA sequences in the sample encode the same CDR3. This chain uses TRBV5-1 with TRBJ2-1; 8 bases line up with TRBD2. The CDR3 spans 17 residues. Per germline, CDR1 SGHRS and CDR2 YFSETQ. The ends lost 0 bases at V and 1 base at J; junction bases unmatched: 6. CDR3 residues: CASSLEASGSSYNEQFF. CDR3 DNA: TGCGCCAGCAGCTTGGAGGCTAGCGGGTCATCCTACAATGAGCAGTTCTTC.

V and J are TRBV13 and TRBJ2-7; D is undetermined. The length of the CDR3 is 14 residues. V shed 5 bases and J shed 1 base, with 12 bases lying between them. The germline V gene encodes CDR1 PRHDT and CDR2 FYEKMQ (reference sequence). This CDR3 is CASSKETESYEQYF. CDR3 DNA sequence: TGTGCCAGCAGCAAAGAGACCGAGTCCTACGAGCAGTACTTC.

The CDR3 DNA sequence: TGTGCCAGCAGTTACAGCACTAGCGGGATAAGAGATACGCAGTATTTT. Translation gives CASSYSTSGIRDTQYF. This sequence joins TRBV6-5 and TRBJ2-3, with TRBD2 identical over 10 bases. Germline lookup yields CDR1 MNHEY and CDR2 SVGAGI. J was trimmed by 5 bases and V by 2 bases; bases with no gene match: 7. This CDR3 has 16 residues.

The chain is built from TRBV4-1 and TRBJ1-4, with D tentatively TRBD1 (5 bases). Germline-derived CDR1 and CDR2 are MGHRA and YSYEKL. CDR3 length equals 15 residues. With 0 bases removed from V and 8 bases from J, the gap between germline ends came to 13 bases. The CDR3 bases are TGCGCCAGCAGCCAAGAACAGTGGGGGAGGGAAAAACTGTTTTTT. It specifies CASSQEQWGREKLFF.

In its sample, this clone was seen a few times. The DNA of the CDR3 is TGTGCCAGCAGCGGACAGTATTTT. It yields the protein CASSGQYF. The chain links TRBV2 to TRBJ2-3, with D hard to call. Trimming removed 6 bases at V and 12 bases at J, with 4 bases between. Germline-derived CDR1 and CDR2 are SNHLY and FYNNEI. This CDR3 has 8 residues.

The gene calls are TRBV9 and TRBJ2-3; 10 bases fit TRBD2. The CDR3 covers 13 residues. Trimming at V came to 2 bases and at J to 14 bases, leaving 8 bases not matched to a gene. Germline CDR1 SGDLS, CDR2 YYNGEE. CDR3 protein: CASSVSTSGPPYF. CDR3 sequence (DNA): TGTGCCAGCAGCGTGTCGACTAGCGGGCCACCGTATTTT.

V gene TRBV19 combines with J gene TRBJ2-1, with D tentatively TRBD2 (5 bases). The CDR3 contains 11 residues. Germline assignment: CDR1 LNHDA and CDR2 SQIVND (reference sequence). V was clipped by 6 bases and J by 8 bases, with 8 bases between them. CDR3 sequence reads: CASRDFYEQFF. The CDR3 nucleotides are TGTGCCAGTAGGGACTTTTATGAGCAGTTCTTC.

This chain links TRBV29-1 with TRBJ2-1, with a possible D match to TRBD1 (5 bases). Germline V gene lookup returns CDR1 SQVTM and CDR2 ANQGSEA. CDR3 length equals 11 residues. Trimming pared 7 bases from V and 10 bases from J, leaving 14 bases between. The CDR3 DNA reads as TGCAGCGCCGGATTGGGGCGGGAGCAGTTCTTC. This translates into CSAGLGREQFF.

Judged by abundance, this clone is medium-sized. V is TRBV6-1 and J is TRBJ1-2, with D possibly being TRBD1 (5 bases). The V end lost 8 bases, the J end lost 2 bases, and 15 bases lay between the germline ends. CDR1 and CDR2 (germline): MNHNS, SASEGT. The CDR3 sequence is 14 residues long. In DNA form, the CDR3 reads TGTGCCAGCGAATCCATTGGGGGGAACTATGGCTACACCTTC. Its translation is CASESIGGNYGYTF.

The chain carries TRBV13 and TRBJ1-1; 7 nucleotides match TRBD1. This CDR3 contains 12 residues. Germline CDR1 reads PRHDT; CDR2 reads FYEKMQ (reference sequence). The junction had 5 bases not matched to a gene; V was cut back by 5 bases and J by 8 bases. The CDR3 nucleotides are TGTGCCAGCAGCCCCAGACAGGGAGAAGCTTTCTTT. Protein product: CASSPRQGEAFF. Drawing the rest from reference TRBV13 and TRBJ1-1, the complete variable domain is AAGVIQSPRHLIKEKRETATLKCYPIPRHDTVYWYQQGPGQDPQFLISFYEKMQSDKGSIPDRFSAQQFSDYHSELNMSSLELGDSALYFCASSPRQGEAFFGQGTRLTVV.

This clone has a handful of counts. The chain is built from TRBV5-8 and TRBJ1-5, with D uncertain. Germline CDR1 and CDR2: SGHTS and YDEGEE. Deletions cut 4 bases from V and 1 base from J, with 15 bases between. The CDR3 length is 16 residues. The CDR3 DNA follows: TGTGCCAGCAGCACCCCTCAGAGCCCGAGCAATCAGCCCCAGCATTTT. This sequence encodes CASSTPQSPSNQPQHF.

This chain joins TRBV19 and TRBJ1-4, with D perhaps TRBD1 (6 bases). The V gene's germline CDR1 is LNHDA and CDR2 SQIVND (reference sequence). The CDR3 covers 16 residues. Between the trimmed V and J ends, which lost 0 bases and 7 bases, there was a span of 15 bases. The CDR3 DNA follows: TGTGCCAGTAGTATAGATCCCCCAGGAGGGGGTGAAAAACTGTTTTTT. It codes for CASSIDPPGGGEKLFF. The variable domain in full, completed from reference TRBV19 and TRBJ1-4, reads DGGITQSPKYLFRKEGQNVTLSCEQNLNHDAMYWYRQDPGQGLRLIYYSQIVNDFQKGDIAEGYSVSREKKESFPLTVTSAQKNPTAFYLCASSIDPPGGGEKLFFGSGTQLSVL.

V is TRBV7-9 and J is TRBJ2-3, with 10 nucleotides matching TRBD2. V was clipped by 5 bases and J by 2 bases; unmatched bases: 16. Germline CDR1 and CDR2: SEHNR and FQNEAQ (reference sequence). This CDR3 comprises 19 residues. The CDR3 here is CASSTDGTELAGYTDTQYF. CDR3 DNA: TGTGCCAGCAGCACGGACGGGACCGAACTAGCGGGGTACACAGATACGCAGTATTTT.

The chain employs TRBV7-9 and TRBJ2-7, with D perhaps TRBD1 or TRBD2 (6 bases each). Trimming left V 5 bases short and J 7 bases short, with 15 bases between. The germline V gene has CDR1 SEHNR and CDR2 FQNEAQ (reference sequence). The CDR3 loop spans 13 amino acids. The CDR3 loop reads CASSPDRGREQYF. DNA for the CDR3: TGTGCCAGCAGCCCCGACCGGGGGCGGGAGCAGTACTTC.